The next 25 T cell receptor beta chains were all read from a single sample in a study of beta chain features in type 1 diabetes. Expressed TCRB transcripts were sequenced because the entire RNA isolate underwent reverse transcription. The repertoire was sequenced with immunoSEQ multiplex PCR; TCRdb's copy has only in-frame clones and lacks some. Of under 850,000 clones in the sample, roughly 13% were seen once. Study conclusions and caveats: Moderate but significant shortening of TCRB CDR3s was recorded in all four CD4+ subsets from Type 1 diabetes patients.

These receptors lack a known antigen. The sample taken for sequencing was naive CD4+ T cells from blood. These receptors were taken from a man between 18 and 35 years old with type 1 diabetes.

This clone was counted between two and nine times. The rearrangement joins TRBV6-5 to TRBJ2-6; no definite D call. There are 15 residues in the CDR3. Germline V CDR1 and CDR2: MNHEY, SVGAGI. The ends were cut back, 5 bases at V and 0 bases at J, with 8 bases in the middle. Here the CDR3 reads CASSRQPSGANVLTF. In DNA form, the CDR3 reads TGTGCCAGCAGTAGACAACCCTCTGGGGCCAACGTCCTGACTTTC.

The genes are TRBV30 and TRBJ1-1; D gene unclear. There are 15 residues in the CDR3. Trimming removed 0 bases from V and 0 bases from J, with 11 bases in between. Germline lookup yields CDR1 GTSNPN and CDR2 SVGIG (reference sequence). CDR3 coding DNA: TGTGCCTGGAGTGTATCGGCCAGCATGAACACTGAAGCTTTCTTT. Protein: CAWSVSASMNTEAFF.

CDR3 in amino acids: CASSEDRSNNSPLHF. In DNA form, the CDR3 reads TGTGCCAGCAGTGAAGACAGGAGCAATAATTCACCCCTCCACTTT. The rearrangement joins TRBV2 to TRBJ1-6; D is possibly TRBD1 (5 bases). V was pared by 1 base and J by 5 bases, with 9 bases between. CDR1 and CDR2 (germline): SNHLY, FYNNEI. The CDR3 covers 15 residues. The full variable domain, its missing parts supplied by reference TRBV2 and TRBJ1-6, is EPEVTQTPSHQVTQMGQEVILRCVPISNHLYFYWYRQILGQKVEFLVSFYNNEISEKSEIFDDQFSVERPDGSNFTLKIRSTKLEDSAMYFCASSEDRSNNSPLHFGNGTRLTVT.

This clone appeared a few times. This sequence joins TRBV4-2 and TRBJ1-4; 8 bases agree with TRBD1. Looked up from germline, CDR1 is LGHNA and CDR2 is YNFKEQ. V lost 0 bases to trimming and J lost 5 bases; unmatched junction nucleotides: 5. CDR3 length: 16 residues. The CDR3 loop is CASSQDFTGGNEKLFF. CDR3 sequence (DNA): TGTGCCAGCAGCCAAGATTTTACAGGGGGGAATGAAAAACTGTTTTTT.

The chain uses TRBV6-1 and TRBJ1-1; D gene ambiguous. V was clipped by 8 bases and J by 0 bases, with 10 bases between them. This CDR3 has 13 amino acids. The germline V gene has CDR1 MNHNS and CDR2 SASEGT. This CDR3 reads CASVRTLNTEAFF. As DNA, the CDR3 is TGTGCCAGCGTCAGAACGCTGAACACTGAAGCTTTCTTT.

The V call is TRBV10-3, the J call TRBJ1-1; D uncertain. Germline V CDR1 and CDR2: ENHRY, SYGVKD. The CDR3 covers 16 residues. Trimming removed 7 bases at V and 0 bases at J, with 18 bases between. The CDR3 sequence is CAIKGPEELMNTEAFF. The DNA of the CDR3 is TGTGCCATCAAAGGACCCGAGGAACTAATGAACACTGAAGCTTTCTTT.

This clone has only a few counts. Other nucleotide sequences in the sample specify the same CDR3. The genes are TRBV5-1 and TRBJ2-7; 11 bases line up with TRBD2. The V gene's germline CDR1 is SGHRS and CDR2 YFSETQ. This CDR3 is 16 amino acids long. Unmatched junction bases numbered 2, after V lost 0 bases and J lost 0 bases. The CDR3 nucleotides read TGCGCCAGCAGCTTGGGACTAGCGGGGAACTCCTACGAGCAGTACTTC. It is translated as CASSLGLAGNSYEQYF.

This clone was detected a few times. For the CDR3, the DNA is TGTGCCAGCAGCAGCCGGGCACCTGGGGCCAACGTCCTGACTTTC. This translates into CASSSRAPGANVLTF. This sequence joins TRBV11-2 and TRBJ2-6, with D unresolved. The germline V gene has CDR1 SGHAT and CDR2 FQNNGV. The CDR3 is 15 amino acids. The V gene lost 5 bases and the J gene lost 2 bases, with 10 bases spanning the gap.

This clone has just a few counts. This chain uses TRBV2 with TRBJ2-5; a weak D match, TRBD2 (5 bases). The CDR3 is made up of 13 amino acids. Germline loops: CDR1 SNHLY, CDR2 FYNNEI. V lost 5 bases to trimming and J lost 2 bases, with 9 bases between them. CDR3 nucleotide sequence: TGTGCCAGCAGTAGCGGTATTCAAGAGACCCAGTACTTC. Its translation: CASSSGIQETQYF.

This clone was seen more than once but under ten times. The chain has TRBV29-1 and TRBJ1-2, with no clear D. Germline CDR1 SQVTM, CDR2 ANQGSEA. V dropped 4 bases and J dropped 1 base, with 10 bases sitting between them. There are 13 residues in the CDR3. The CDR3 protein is CSVASMGNYGYTF. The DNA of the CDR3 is TGCAGCGTTGCCAGTATGGGTAACTATGGCTACACCTTC.

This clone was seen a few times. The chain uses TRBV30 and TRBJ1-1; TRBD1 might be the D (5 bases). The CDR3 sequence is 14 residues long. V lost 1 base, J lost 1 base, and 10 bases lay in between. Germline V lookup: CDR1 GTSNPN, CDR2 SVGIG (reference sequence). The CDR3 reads CAWSGGSTNTEAFF. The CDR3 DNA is TGTGCCTGGAGTGGGGGGAGCACGAACACTGAAGCTTTCTTT.

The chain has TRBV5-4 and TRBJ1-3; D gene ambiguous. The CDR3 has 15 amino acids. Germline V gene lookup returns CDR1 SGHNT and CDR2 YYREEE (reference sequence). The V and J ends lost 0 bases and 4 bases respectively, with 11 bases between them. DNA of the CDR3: TGTGCCAGCAGCTTGGATCTGGTCTCCGGAAACACCATATATTTT. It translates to CASSLDLVSGNTIYF.

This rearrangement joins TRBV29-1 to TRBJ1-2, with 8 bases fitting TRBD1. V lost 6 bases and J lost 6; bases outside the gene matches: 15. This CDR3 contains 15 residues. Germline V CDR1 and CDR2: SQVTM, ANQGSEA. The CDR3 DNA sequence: TGCAGCGTACCTCCCGGACAGGGAGAGGTGGATGGCTACACCTTC. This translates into CSVPPGQGEVDGYTF.

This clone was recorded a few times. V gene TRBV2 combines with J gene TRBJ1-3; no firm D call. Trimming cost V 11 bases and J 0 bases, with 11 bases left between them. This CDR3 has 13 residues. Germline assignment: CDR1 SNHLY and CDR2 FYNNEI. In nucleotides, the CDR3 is TGTGCCGGAAGATTCTTCTCTGGAAACACCATATATTTT. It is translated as CAGRFFSGNTIYF. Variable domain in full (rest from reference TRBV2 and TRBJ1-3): EPEVTQTPSHQVTQMGQEVILRCVPISNHLYFYWYRQILGQKVEFLVSFYNNEISEKSEIFDDQFSVERPDGSNFTLKIRSTKLEDSAMYFCAGRFFSGNTIYFGEGSWLTVV.

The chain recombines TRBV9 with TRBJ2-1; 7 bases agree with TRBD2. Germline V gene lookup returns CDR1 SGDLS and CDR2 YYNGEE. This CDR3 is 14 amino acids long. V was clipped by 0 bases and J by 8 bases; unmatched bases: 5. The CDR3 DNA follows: TGTGCCAGCAGCGTAGGGACTAGTGCCCATGAGCAGTTCTTC. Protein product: CASSVGTSAHEQFF.

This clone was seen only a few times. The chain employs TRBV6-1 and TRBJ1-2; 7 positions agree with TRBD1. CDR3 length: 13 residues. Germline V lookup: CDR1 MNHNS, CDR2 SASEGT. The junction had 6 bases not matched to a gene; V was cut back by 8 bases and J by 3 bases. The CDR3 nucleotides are TGTGCCAGCCTGGGACAGTCGGACTATGGCTACACCTTC. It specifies CASLGQSDYGYTF.

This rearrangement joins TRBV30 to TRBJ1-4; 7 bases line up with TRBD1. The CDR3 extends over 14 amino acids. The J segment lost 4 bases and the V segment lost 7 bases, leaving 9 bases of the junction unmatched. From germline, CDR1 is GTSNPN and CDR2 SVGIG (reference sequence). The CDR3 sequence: CASNLGQNNEKLFF. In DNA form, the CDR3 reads TGTGCCTCCAACCTGGGACAGAATAATGAAAAACTGTTTTTT.

CDR3 residues: CAWSSVSPGYTF. CDR3 sequence (DNA): TGTGCCTGGAGTTCTGTTTCGCCGGGCTACACCTTC. The chain combines TRBV30 with TRBJ1-2; D unclear. V lost 2 bases to trimming and J lost 8 bases, with 12 bases between them. The CDR3 loop spans 12 amino acids. Germline values: CDR1 GTSNPN, CDR2 SVGIG (reference sequence). The whole variable domain, filled in from reference TRBV30 and TRBJ1-2, reads SQTIHQWPATLVQPVGSPLSLECTVEGTSNPNLYWYRQAAGRGLQLLFYSVGIGQISSEVPQNLSASRPQDRQFILSSKKLLLSDSGFYLCAWSSVSPGYTFGSGTRLTVV.

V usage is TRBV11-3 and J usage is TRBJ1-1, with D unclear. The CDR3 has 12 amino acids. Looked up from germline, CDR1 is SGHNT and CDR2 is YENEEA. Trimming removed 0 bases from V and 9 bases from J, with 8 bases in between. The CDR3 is CASSLDLTKAFF. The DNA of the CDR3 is TGTGCCAGCAGCTTAGATCTGACAAAAGCTTTCTTT.

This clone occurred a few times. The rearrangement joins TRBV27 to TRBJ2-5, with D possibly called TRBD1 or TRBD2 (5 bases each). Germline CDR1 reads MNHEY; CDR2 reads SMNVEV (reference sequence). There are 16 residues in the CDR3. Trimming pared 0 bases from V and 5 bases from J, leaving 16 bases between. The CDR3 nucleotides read TGTGCCAGCAGTTTATCCATGGGGGTTGCAAGGGAGACCCAGTACTTC. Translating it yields CASSLSMGVARETQYF.

The CDR3 DNA reads TGTGCCAGCAGCTTAGCGGCGACGGCGGGGTTAGGGAACACCATATATTTT. It encodes CASSLAATAGLGNTIYF. The chain employs TRBV7-9 and TRBJ1-3; unclear D gene. Per the germline V gene, CDR1 is SEHNR and CDR2 is FQNEAQ (reference sequence). V dropped 0 bases and J dropped 7 bases, with 19 bases sitting between them. There are 17 residues in the CDR3.

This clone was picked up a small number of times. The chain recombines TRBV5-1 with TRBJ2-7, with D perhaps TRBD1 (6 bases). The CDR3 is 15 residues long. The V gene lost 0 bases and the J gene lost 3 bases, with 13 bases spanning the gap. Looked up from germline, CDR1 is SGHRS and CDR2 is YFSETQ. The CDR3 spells CASSLATGPGYEQYF. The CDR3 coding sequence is TGCGCCAGCAGCTTGGCCACAGGGCCAGGCTACGAGCAGTACTTC.

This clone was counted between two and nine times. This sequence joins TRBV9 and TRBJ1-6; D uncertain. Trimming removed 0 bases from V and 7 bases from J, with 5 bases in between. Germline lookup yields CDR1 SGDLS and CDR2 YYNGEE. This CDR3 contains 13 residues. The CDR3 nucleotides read TGTGCCAGCAGCGTAGAGGTGAATTCACCCCTCCACTTT. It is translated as CASSVEVNSPLHF.

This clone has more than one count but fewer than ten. In DNA, the CDR3 is TGCGCCAGCAGCCAAGCCGACAGGGAGGGAGAAAAACTGTTTTTT. Amino acid sequence: CASSQADREGEKLFF. This chain uses TRBV4-1 with TRBJ1-4; TRBD1 matches 7 bases. Germline CDR1 MGHRA, CDR2 YSYEKL. V gave up 1 base and J gave up 8 bases; unmatched junction bases: 7. This CDR3 spans 15 amino acids.

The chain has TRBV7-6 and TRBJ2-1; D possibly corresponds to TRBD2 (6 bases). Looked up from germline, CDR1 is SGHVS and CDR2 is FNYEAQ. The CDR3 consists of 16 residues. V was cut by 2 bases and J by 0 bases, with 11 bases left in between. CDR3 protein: CASSLNGGASYNEQFF. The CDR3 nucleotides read TGTGCCAGCAGCTTAAACGGCGGGGCCTCCTACAATGAGCAGTTCTTC.